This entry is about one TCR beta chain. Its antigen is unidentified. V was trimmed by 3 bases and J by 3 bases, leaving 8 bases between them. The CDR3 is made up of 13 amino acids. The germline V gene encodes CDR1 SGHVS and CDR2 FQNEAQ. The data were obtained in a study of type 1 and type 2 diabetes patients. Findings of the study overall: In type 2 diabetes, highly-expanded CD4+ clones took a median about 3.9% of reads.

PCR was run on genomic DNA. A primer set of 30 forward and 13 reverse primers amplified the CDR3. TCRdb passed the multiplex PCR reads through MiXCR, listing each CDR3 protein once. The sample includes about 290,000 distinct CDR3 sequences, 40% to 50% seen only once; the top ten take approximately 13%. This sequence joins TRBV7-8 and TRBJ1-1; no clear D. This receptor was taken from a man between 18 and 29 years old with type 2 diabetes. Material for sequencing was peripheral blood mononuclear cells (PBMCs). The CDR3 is CASSFGFYTEAFF. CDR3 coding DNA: TGTGCCAGCAGCTTTGGGTTCTACACTGAAGCTTTCTTT.